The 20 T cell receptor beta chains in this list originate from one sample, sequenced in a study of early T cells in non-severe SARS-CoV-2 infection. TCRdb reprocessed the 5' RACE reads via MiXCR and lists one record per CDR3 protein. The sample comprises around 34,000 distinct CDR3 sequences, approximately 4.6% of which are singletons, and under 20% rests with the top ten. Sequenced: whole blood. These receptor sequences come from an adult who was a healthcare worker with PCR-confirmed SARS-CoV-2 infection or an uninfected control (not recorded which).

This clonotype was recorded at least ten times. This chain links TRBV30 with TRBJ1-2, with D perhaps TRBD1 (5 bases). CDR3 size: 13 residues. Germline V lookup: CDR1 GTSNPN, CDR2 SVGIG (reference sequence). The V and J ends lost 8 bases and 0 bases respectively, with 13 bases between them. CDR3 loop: CASWDGSNYGYTF. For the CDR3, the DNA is TGTGCCAGCTGGGACGGCTCTAACTATGGCTACACCTTC.

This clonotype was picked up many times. The CDR3 DNA is TGCAGTGCTAGACCTGAGGGGTACAATGAGCAGTTCTTC. Translating it yields CSARPEGYNEQFF. The chain couples TRBV20-1 to TRBJ2-1; tentatively, D is TRBD1 or TRBD2 (5 bases each). V was pared by 2 bases and J by 4 bases, with 9 bases between. This CDR3 is 13 amino acids long. Germline CDR1 and CDR2: DFQATT and SNEGSKA (reference sequence).

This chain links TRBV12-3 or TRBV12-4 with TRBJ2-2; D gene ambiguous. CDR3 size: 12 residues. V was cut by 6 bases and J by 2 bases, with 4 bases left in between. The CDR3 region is CASRLNTGELFF. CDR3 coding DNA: TGTGCCAGCAGACTCAACACCGGGGAGCTGTTTTTT.

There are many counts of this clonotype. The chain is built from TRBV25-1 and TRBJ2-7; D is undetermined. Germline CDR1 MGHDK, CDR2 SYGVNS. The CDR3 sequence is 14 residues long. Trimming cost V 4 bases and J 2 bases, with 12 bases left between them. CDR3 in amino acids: CASSVGFEAYEQYF. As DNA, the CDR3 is TGTGCCAGCAGTGTGGGTTTTGAGGCCTACGAGCAGTACTTC.

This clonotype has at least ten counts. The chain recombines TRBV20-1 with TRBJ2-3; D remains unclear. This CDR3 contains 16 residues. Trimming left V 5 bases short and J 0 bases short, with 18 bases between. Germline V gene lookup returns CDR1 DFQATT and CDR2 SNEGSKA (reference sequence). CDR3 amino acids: CSALSPGFTSTDTQYF. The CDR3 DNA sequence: TGCAGTGCTCTCTCTCCGGGTTTCACTAGCACAGATACGCAGTATTTT.

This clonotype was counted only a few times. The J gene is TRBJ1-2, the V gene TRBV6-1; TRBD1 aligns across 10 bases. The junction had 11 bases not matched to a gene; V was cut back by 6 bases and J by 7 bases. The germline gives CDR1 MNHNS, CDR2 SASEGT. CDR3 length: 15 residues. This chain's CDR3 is CASRSTGGVEAGYTF. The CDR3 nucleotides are TGTGCCAGCAGGTCGACAGGGGGCGTCGAAGCTGGCTACACCTTC.

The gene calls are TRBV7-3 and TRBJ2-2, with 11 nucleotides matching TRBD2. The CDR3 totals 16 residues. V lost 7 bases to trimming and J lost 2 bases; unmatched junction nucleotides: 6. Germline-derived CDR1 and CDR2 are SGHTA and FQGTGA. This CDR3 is CASTHLAGGNTGELFF. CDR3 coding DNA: TGTGCCAGCACCCACCTAGCGGGGGGAAACACCGGGGAGCTGTTTTTT.

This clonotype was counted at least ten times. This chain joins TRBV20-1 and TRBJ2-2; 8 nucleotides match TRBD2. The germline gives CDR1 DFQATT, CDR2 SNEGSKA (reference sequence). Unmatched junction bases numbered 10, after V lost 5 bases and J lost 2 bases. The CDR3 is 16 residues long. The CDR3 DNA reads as TGCAGTGCTCGGTGGGAAAGCGGGGGAAACACCGGGGAGCTGTTTTTT. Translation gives CSARWESGGNTGELFF.

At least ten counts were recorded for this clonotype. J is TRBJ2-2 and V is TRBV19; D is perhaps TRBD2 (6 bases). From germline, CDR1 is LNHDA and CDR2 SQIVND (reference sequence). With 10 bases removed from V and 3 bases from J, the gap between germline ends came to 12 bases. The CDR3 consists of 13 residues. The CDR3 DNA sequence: TGTGCCACTTCCAGGGAGGACACCGGGGAGCTGTTTTTT. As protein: CATSREDTGELFF.

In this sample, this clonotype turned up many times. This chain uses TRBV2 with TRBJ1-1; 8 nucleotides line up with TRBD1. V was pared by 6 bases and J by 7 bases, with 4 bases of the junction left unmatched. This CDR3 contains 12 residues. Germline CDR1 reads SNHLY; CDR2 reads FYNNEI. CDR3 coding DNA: TGTGCCAGCAGGACAGGACAGGGTGAAGCTTTCTTT. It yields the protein CASRTGQGEAFF.

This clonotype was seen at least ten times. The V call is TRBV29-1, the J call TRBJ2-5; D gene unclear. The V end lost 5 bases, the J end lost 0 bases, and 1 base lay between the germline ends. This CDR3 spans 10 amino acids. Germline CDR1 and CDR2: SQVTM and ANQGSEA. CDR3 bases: TGCAGCGTTTACCAAGAGACCCAGTACTTC. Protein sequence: CSVYQETQYF.

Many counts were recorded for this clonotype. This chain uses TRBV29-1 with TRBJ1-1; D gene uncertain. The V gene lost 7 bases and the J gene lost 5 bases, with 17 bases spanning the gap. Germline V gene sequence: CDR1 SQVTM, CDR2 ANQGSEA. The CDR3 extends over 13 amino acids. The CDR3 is CSAGRRARTEAFF. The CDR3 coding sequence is TGCAGCGCTGGGAGAAGGGCTAGGACTGAAGCTTTCTTT.

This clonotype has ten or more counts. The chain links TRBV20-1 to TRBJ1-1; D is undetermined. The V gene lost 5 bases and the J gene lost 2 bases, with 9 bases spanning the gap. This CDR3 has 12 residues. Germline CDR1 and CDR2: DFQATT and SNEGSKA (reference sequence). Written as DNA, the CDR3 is TGCAGTGCTTTCCCGGGAAACACTGAAGCTTTCTTT. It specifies CSAFPGNTEAFF.

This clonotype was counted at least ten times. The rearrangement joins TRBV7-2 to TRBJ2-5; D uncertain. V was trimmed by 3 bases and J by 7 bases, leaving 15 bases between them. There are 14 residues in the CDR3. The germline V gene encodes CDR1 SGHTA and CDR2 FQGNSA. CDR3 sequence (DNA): TGTGCCAGCAGCTTGGATCCACTCGACGGGACCCAGTACTTC. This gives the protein CASSLDPLDGTQYF.

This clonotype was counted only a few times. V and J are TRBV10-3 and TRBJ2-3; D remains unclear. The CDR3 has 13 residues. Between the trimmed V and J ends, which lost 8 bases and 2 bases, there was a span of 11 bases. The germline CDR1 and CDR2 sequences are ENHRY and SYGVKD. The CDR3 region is CAIATKTTDTQYF. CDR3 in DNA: TGTGCCATCGCTACCAAGACCACAGATACGCAGTATTTT.

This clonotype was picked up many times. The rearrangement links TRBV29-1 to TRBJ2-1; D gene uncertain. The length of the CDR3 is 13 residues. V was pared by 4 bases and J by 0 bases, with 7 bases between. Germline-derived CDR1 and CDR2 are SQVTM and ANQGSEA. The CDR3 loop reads CSVGGSSYNEQFF. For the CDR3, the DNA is TGCAGCGTTGGGGGTAGCTCCTACAATGAGCAGTTCTTC.

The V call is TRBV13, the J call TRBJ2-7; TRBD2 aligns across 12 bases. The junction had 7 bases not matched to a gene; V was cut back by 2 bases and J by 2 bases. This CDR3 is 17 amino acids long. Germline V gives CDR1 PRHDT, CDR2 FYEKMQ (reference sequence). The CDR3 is CASSLSRTSGAPYEQYF. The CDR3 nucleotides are TGTGCCAGCAGCTTAAGCCGGACTAGCGGGGCACCCTACGAGCAGTACTTC.

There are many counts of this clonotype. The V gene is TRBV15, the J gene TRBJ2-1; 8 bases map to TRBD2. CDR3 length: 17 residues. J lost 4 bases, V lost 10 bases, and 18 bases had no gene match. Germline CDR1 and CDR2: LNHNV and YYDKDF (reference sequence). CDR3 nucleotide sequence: TGTGCCAACACAGAACCTTACTTAGCGGGGTCATACAATGAGCAGTTCTTC. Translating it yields CANTEPYLAGSYNEQFF. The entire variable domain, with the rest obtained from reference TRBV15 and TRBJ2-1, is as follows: DAMVIQNPRYQVTQFGKPVTLSCSQTLNHNVMYWYQQKSSQAPKLLFHYYDKDFNNEADTPDNFQSRRPNTSFCFLDIRSPGLGDTAMYLCANTEPYLAGSYNEQFFGPGTRLTVL.

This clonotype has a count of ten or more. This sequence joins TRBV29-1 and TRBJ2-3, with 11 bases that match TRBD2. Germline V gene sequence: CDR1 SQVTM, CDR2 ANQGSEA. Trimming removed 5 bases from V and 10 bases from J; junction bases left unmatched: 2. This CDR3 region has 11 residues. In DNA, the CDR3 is TGCAGCGTTACTAGCGGGGGTTCGCAGTATTTT. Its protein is CSVTSGGSQYF.

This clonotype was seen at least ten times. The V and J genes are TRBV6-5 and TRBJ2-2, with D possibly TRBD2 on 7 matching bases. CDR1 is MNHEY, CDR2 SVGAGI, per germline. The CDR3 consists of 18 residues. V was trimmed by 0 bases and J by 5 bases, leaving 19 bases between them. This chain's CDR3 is CASSYSTPARGGTGELFF. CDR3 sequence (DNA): TGTGCCAGCAGTTACTCGACTCCCGCCAGGGGAGGGACCGGGGAGCTGTTTTTT.